These T cell receptor beta chains were read from a single sample in a study of blood T cell repertoires in COVID-19. Some clones are missing from TCRdb's copy, which holds only in-frame ones; the method was immunoSEQ multiplex PCR. This sample has over 30,000 clones, with 85% to 90% found just once. Sequencing was performed on peripheral blood. The receptors come from a woman between 65 and 79 years old with active COVID-19. CDR3s include the opening cysteine and the closing phenylalanine or tryptophan. Each record gives: V gene, J gene, CDR3 protein.

V: TRBV7-2
J: TRBJ2-7
CDR3: CASSSDRGGSYEQYF

V: TRBV2
J: TRBJ2-7
CDR3: CASIRDRGLPSSYEQYF

V: TRBV12-5
J: TRBJ2-7
CDR3: CASGPSFGGPYEQYF

V: TRBV5-1
J: TRBJ1-2
CDR3: CASSAQGGNGYTF

V: TRBV7-3
J: TRBJ2-5
CDR3: CASSLTHSGGRETQYF

V: TRBV28
J: TRBJ2-1
CDR3: CASSPGGGGEQFF

V: TRBV2
J: TRBJ1-6
CDR3: CASSSTGGGNSPLHF

V: TRBV5-1
J: TRBJ2-4
CDR3: CASSLLAGGGGKNIQYF

V: TRBV24-1
J: TRBJ1-2
CDR3: CATSDSGVGYTF

V: TRBV18
J: TRBJ1-5
CDR3: CASSPGGGAGDQPQHF

V: TRBV6-2/TRBV6-3
J: TRBJ2-7
CDR3: CASSTGFVGAYEQYF

V: TRBV11-2
J: TRBJ2-1
CDR3: CASSLTGGSYNEQFF

V: TRBV5-8
J: TRBJ2-5
CDR3: CASSSLSGVKTQYF

V: TRBV21-1
J: TRBJ2-1
CDR3: CAGSLERTYNEQFF

V: TRBV6-5
J: TRBJ1-1
CDR3: CASSSEYRREVGRAFF

V: TRBV7-2
J: TRBJ2-2
CDR3: CVAGRQNTGELFF

V: TRBV6-2/TRBV6-3
J: TRBJ2-7
CDR3: CASSYSKGTPSYEQYF

V: TRBV5-1
J: TRBJ2-3
CDR3: CASSLRISSGGTSTDTQYF

V: TRBV5-4
J: TRBJ1-2
CDR3: CASSHLEPYGYTF

V: TRBV7-8
J: TRBJ2-5
CDR3: CASRSGGETIRQETQYF

V: TRBV6-1
J: TRBJ2-7
CDR3: CASSEAPGVAYEQYF

V: TRBV7-2
J: TRBJ2-3
CDR3: CASSLSGGISDTQYF

V: TRBV4-2
J: TRBJ2-1
CDR3: CASSQDRDEEDYLGNEQFF

V: TRBV7-2
J: TRBJ2-2
CDR3: CASSLRSGGTGELFF

V: TRBV3-1/TRBV3-2
J: TRBJ2-7
CDR3: CASSQGDSEQYF

V: TRBV6-4
J: TRBJ1-2
CDR3: CLELSAAMPYYGYTF

V: TRBV3-1/TRBV3-2
J: TRBJ2-3
CDR3: CASSQGDNTDTQYF

V: TRBV4-2
J: TRBJ1-6
CDR3: CASSPTGSSYNSPLHF

V: TRBV19
J: TRBJ1-6
CDR3: CASSTLSTSNSPLHF

V: TRBV2
J: TRBJ2-2
CDR3: CASSVTVKGFGELFF

V: TRBV29-1
J: TRBJ2-3
CDR3: CSVDSSGSTDTQYF

V: TRBV4-1
J: TRBJ2-5
CDR3: CASSQGLFGGGGQETQYF

V: TRBV28
J: TRBJ1-5
CDR3: CASRAPIQPQHF

V: TRBV15
J: TRBJ1-3
CDR3: CATSRDRGNTIYF

V: TRBV18
J: TRBJ2-1
CDR3: CASSPPGRGLEEQFF

V: TRBV6-2/TRBV6-3
J: TRBJ2-3
CDR3: CASSSSYLTDTQYF

V: TRBV18
J: TRBJ2-5
CDR3: CASSPSTTSETQYF

V: TRBV18
J: TRBJ1-3
CDR3: CASSPTTGVGSSGNTIYF

V: TRBV6-2/TRBV6-3
J: TRBJ2-1
CDR3: CASSSRGNNEQFF

V: TRBV7-2
J: TRBJ2-7
CDR3: CASSWGGGAYEQYF

V: TRBV11-2
J: TRBJ2-2
CDR3: CASSLGRVGELFF

V: TRBV6-6
J: TRBJ1-5
CDR3: CASRVGGRSNQPQHF

V: TRBV4-2
J: TRBJ1-1
CDR3: CASSPRTGDTEAFF

V: TRBV11-2
J: TRBJ2-4
CDR3: CASSLAFGPPKNIQYF

V: TRBV5-6
J: TRBJ2-3
CDR3: CASSLGGDPDTQYF

V: TRBV4-3
J: TRBJ2-2
CDR3: CASSQDIVRVLNTGELFF

V: TRBV6-5
J: TRBJ2-4
CDR3: CASSPMVAHKNIQYF

V: TRBV9
J: TRBJ1-5
CDR3: CASSGTGSDQPQHF

V: TRBV13
J: TRBJ2-5
CDR3: CASSRPAEETQYF

V: TRBV5-1
J: TRBJ2-1
CDR3: CASSFDPGLAGGQFF

V: TRBV6-2/TRBV6-3
J: TRBJ2-5
CDR3: CASSGQGPETQYF

V: TRBV7-9
J: TRBJ1-6
CDR3: CASSLETRGGDSPLHF

V: TRBV19
J: TRBJ1-1
CDR3: CASSINWAPNTEAFF

V: TRBV7-3
J: TRBJ2-2
CDR3: CASKVDGTRSRELFF

V: TRBV3-1/TRBV3-2
J: TRBJ2-5
CDR3: CASRPGRGGQETQYF